Below, 18 T cell receptor beta chains from the same sample are listed, as sequenced in a study of T cells in Graves' hyperthyroidism and ophthalmopathy. Template material for amplifying TCR beta CDR3 regions consisted of RNA transcripts. When the TCR CDR3 underwent first-round RT-PCR, the HTBI primer set was used. In TCRdb, the multiplex PCR reads were re-called with MiXCR into one record per CDR3 protein. This repertoire shows under 400,000 distinct CDR3 sequences, 15% to 20% found once; its top ten account for about half. The sample was blood. The source is a woman aged 50 to 60 with Graves' hyperthyroidism.

This clonotype has a handful of counts. The chain is built from TRBV28 and TRBJ2-2; 9 nucleotides line up with TRBD1. After removal of 4 bases from V and 6 bases from J, the junction contained 3 bases not matched to a gene. Germline loops: CDR1 MDHEN, CDR2 SYDVKM. The length of the CDR3 is 14 residues. This chain's CDR3 is CASSWTGDAGELFF. The CDR3 region has the DNA TGTGCCAGCAGTTGGACAGGGGACGCCGGGGAGCTGTTTTTT.

There are a few counts of this clonotype. The chain has TRBV28 and TRBJ2-2, with D uncertain. Germline-derived CDR1 and CDR2 are MDHEN and SYDVKM. V was clipped by 0 bases and J by 2 bases, with 13 bases between them. The CDR3 totals 17 residues. CDR3 sequence: CASSLWSTNLNTGELFF. In DNA form, the CDR3 reads TGTGCCAGCAGTTTATGGTCGACGAACCTTAACACCGGGGAGCTGTTTTTT.

The genes are TRBV12-3 or TRBV12-4 and TRBJ2-1, with D unclear. Trimming removed 5 bases from V and 8 bases from J, with 7 bases in between. This CDR3 is built from 11 residues. The CDR3 region is CASSPYHEQFF. The CDR3 DNA reads TGTGCCAGCAGTCCGTATCATGAGCAGTTCTTC.

The V and J genes are TRBV29-1 and TRBJ1-4; tentatively, D is TRBD1 (5 bases). The ends were cut back, 4 bases at V and 8 bases at J, with 11 bases in the middle. Germline CDR1 is SQVTM and CDR2 is ANQGSEA. This CDR3 spans 12 amino acids. The CDR3: CSVGIGVEKLFF. In nucleotides, the CDR3 is TGCAGCGTTGGGATAGGGGTAGAAAAACTGTTTTTT.

This clonotype was counted only a few times. The V call is TRBV5-1, the J call TRBJ2-3, with 13 bases lining up with TRBD2. The germline gives CDR1 SGHRS, CDR2 YFSETQ. J gave up 2 bases and V 3 bases, and 3 bases lay outside the gene matches. The CDR3 loop spans 16 amino acids. The CDR3 is CASSSGLAGFTDTQYF. For the CDR3, the DNA is TGCGCCAGCAGCTCGGGACTAGCGGGATTCACAGATACGCAGTATTTT.

The chain uses TRBV18 and TRBJ2-1, with 7 bases that match TRBD2. Unmatched junction bases numbered 8, after V lost 0 bases and J lost 9 bases. Per germline, CDR1 KGHSH and CDR2 LQKENI. There are 15 residues in the CDR3. The CDR3 coding sequence is TGTGCCAGCTCACCACCGGTCCGACAGCGGGGTGAGCAGTTCTTC. Translating gives CASSPPVRQRGEQFF.

This chain uses TRBV5-6 with TRBJ2-1; 8 nucleotides match TRBD2. V lost 2 bases to trimming and J lost 14 bases; unmatched junction nucleotides: 6. Germline CDR1 and CDR2: SGHDT and YYEEEE. The CDR3 is made up of 12 amino acids. CDR3 nucleotide sequence: TGTGCCAGCAGCTTAATAGCGGGATTGGAGTTCTTC. As protein: CASSLIAGLEFF.

This clonotype showed up many times. The chain joins TRBV7-9 to TRBJ2-3; TRBD2 matches 8 bases. Germline V gives CDR1 SEHNR, CDR2 FQNEAQ (reference sequence). This CDR3 has 16 amino acids. The V segment lost 0 bases and the J segment 4 bases; nucleotides outside the gene matches: 6. CDR3 DNA sequence: TGTGCCAGCAGCTTAGCCCCAGCGGGAGTGGCAGATACGCAGTATTTT. This gives the protein CASSLAPAGVADTQYF.

The table lists this clonotype with a few counts. This rearrangement joins TRBV9 to TRBJ1-1; 7 bases are shared with TRBD1. This CDR3 has 15 residues. The ends lost 4 bases at V and 5 bases at J; junction bases unmatched: 11. Germline loops: CDR1 SGDLS, CDR2 YYNGEE. The CDR3 nucleotides read TGTGCCAGCAGCACGTCCACAGGGGTTAGGACTGAAGCTTTCTTT. Amino acid sequence: CASSTSTGVRTEAFF.

This clonotype showed up many times. The rearrangement links TRBV2 to TRBJ2-3, with D unresolved. Trimming took off 4 bases at V and 3 bases at J, with 8 bases between the two ends. CDR1 and CDR2 from the germline V gene are SNHLY and FYNNEI. The CDR3 is made up of 13 amino acids. The CDR3 nucleotides read TGTGCCAGCAGTGGCGTTTCGACAGATACGCAGTATTTT. Encoded protein: CASSGVSTDTQYF.

This clonotype has a count of ten or more. The rearrangement links TRBV20-1 to TRBJ2-3; D gene ambiguous. V was trimmed by 0 bases and J by 4 bases, leaving 8 bases between them. The germline V gene has CDR1 DFQATT and CDR2 SNEGSKA (reference sequence). The CDR3 has 13 amino acids. This CDR3 reads CSARDRVADTQYF. The CDR3 DNA reads as TGCAGTGCTAGAGATCGGGTCGCAGATACGCAGTATTTT.

The rearrangement links TRBV28 to TRBJ2-1; D is undetermined. CDR1 MDHEN and CDR2 SYDVKM come from the germline V gene. Trimming cost V 4 bases and J 8 bases, with 6 bases left between them. This CDR3 has 11 residues. The CDR3 region has the DNA TGTGCCAGCAGTTCAATCGATGAGCAGTTCTTC. Amino acids: CASSSIDEQFF.

This clonotype was found many times. The V call is TRBV28, the J call TRBJ2-7; 10 nucleotides line up with TRBD2. This CDR3 spans 14 amino acids. The V gene's germline CDR1 is MDHEN and CDR2 SYDVKM. The V gene end was trimmed by 4 bases and the J gene end by 5 bases; junction bases not matched to a gene: 5. The CDR3 protein is CASSSLAGVNEQYF. The CDR3 DNA is TGTGCCAGCAGTTCCCTAGCGGGAGTTAACGAGCAGTACTTC.

This clonotype was picked up a small number of times. V gene TRBV10-3 combines with J gene TRBJ2-7; D uncertain. The V end was cut by 7 bases, the J end by 3 bases, with 10 bases between. Per the germline V gene, CDR1 is ENHRY and CDR2 is SYGVKD. The CDR3 is made up of 12 amino acids. The CDR3 nucleotides read TGTGCCATCAAAGGCCAGGACTACGAGCAGTACTTC. Encoded protein: CAIKGQDYEQYF.

This CDR3 reads CSVDGDRGGELFF. Written as DNA, the CDR3 is TGCAGCGTTGATGGTGATAGGGGGGGGGAGCTGTTTTTT. The rearrangement uses TRBV29-1 and TRBJ2-2; maybe TRBD1 (6 bases). CDR1 is SQVTM, CDR2 ANQGSEA, per germline. The CDR3 runs 13 residues. Trimming took off 3 bases at V and 8 bases at J, with 13 bases between the two ends.

This chain connects TRBV11-2 to TRBJ1-2; 8 bases map to TRBD1. The CDR3 contains 12 residues. The V gene end was trimmed by 7 bases and the J gene end by 7 bases; junction bases not matched to a gene: 5. Germline V gene data show CDR1 as SGHAT and CDR2 as FQNNGV. DNA of the CDR3: TGTGCCAGCAACGACAGGGGCCTTGGCTACACCTTC. This codes for CASNDRGLGYTF.

This clonotype has a count of ten or more. The V and J genes are TRBV6-1 and TRBJ2-7; 9 nucleotides match TRBD2. Germline trimming cut 7 bases from V and 5 bases from J; bases unmatched to any gene: 6. CDR1 MNHNS and CDR2 SASEGT come from the germline V gene. CDR3 length equals 13 residues. The CDR3 DNA sequence: TGTGCCAGCAAACCCGGGACTAGCCACGAGCAGTACGTC. It is translated as CASKPGTSHEQYV.

This clonotype came up a few times. The V call is TRBV15, the J call TRBJ2-2; 9 bases are shared with TRBD1. Trimming removed 5 bases from V and 4 bases from J; junction bases left unmatched: 8. From germline, CDR1 is LNHNV and CDR2 YYDKDF (reference sequence). The CDR3 has 16 residues. The CDR3 spells CATSLLGQGLTGELFF. CDR3 nucleotides: TGTGCCACCAGCCTATTAGGACAGGGGCTCACCGGGGAGCTGTTTTTT.